Presented here are 13 T cell receptor beta chains from one specimen sequenced in a study of low-dose radiotherapy and immunotherapy resistance in tumors. Alpha and beta chains were covered, as first-strand cDNA relied on TRAV- and TRBV-specific primers. Amplification, which lasted approximately 20 PCR cycles, used a constant-region primer and V-primer adapter to amplify TCRs. MiXCR, run by TCRdb on the reads, gives a single entry per CDR3 protein. The data show roughly 40,000 distinct CDR3 sequences, with under 30% seen just once and over 9% held by the top ten. Time point defined: after trial treatment. Treatment: LDRT plus nivolumab, ipilimumab, low-dose cyclophosphamide and aspirin (RACIN trial). Sequences were derived from PBMCs, sampled after low-dose radiotherapy plus immunotherapy. These receptors were collected from a male donor with prostate cancer.

This clonotype was seen once. It is likely a read error: a sequence one base away is far more abundant. This chain uses TRBV11-2 with TRBJ2-1; TRBD2 is a possible D gene (5 bases). CDR1 and CDR2 from the germline V gene are SGHAT and FQNNGV. Trimming shortened V by 4 bases and J by 13 bases, and 23 bases separated the two germline ends. The CDR3 loop spans 15 amino acids. The CDR3 loop reads CASSSRTGSEETQFF. The CDR3 DNA is TGTGCCAGCAGCTCACGAACGGGATCGGAGGAGACCCAGTTCTTC.

This clonotype has a count of ten or more. The V call is TRBV5-5, the J call TRBJ1-6; the D is unclear. This CDR3 is built from 15 residues. Per the germline V gene, CDR1 is SGHKS and CDR2 is YYEKEE (reference sequence). V shed 0 bases and J shed 7 bases, with 11 bases lying between them. The CDR3 DNA reads TGTGCCAGCAGCTTGGGGTCGACGGAAAATTCACCCCTCCACTTT. It is translated as CASSLGSTENSPLHF.

This clonotype was seen repeatedly, ten times or more. A junction end diverges from the germline sequence, so it may reflect a read error. V is TRBV6-2 or TRBV6-3 and J is TRBJ2-7, with unresolved D. The CDR3 totals 12 residues. CDR1 and CDR2 from the germline V gene are MNHEY and SVGEGT. The CDR3 spells CASSQTAYEQYF. CDR3 nucleotides: TGTGCCAGCAGCCAAACAGCCTACGAGCAGTACTTT.

As to this clonotype: No DNA is shown, since the ends of the CDR3 on it are uncertain; the CDR3 is the one TCRdb lists. The V and J genes are TRBV28 and TRBJ2-1; the table calls TRBD1, which could not be checked here. The CDR3 is 19 residues long, ends included. Germline loops: CDR1 MDHEN, CDR2 SYDVKM. The CDR3 spells CASSFYICSARGWTDEQFF.

For this clonotype: It is likely a read error: a sequence one base away is far more abundant. The rearrangement links TRBV4-2 to TRBJ1-2; 10 bases agree with TRBD1. The CDR3 has 15 residues. The trim removed 6 bases at V and 4 bases at J, leaving 8 bases unmatched. CDR1 LGHNA and CDR2 YNFKEQ come from the germline V gene. The CDR3 bases are TGTGCCAGCAGGCGAATCCGGACAGGGGGCTATGGCTACACCTTC. It specifies CASRRIRTGGYGYTF.

This clonotype was observed many times. The V gene is TRBV28, the J gene TRBJ2-7; 14 bases line up with TRBD2. J was trimmed by 3 bases and V by 8 bases; bases with no gene match: 6. CDR1 MDHEN and CDR2 SYDVKM come from the germline V gene. This CDR3 is built from 15 residues. CDR3 sequence: CASGTSGSGGYEQYF. The CDR3 nucleotides read TGTGCCAGCGGGACTAGCGGGAGTGGAGGCTACGAGCAGTACTTC.

This clonotype was seen repeatedly, ten times or more. V usage is TRBV10-3 and J usage is TRBJ2-5; D perhaps matches TRBD2 (6 bases). The CDR3 contains 13 residues. The germline V gene has CDR1 ENHRY and CDR2 SYGVKD. V lost 4 bases, J lost 5 bases, and 11 bases lay in between. The CDR3 reads CAISGTSGETQYF. The CDR3 nucleotides are TGTGCCATCAGTGGGACCAGCGGGGAGACCCAGTACTTC.

This clonotype showed up just a few times. J is TRBJ2-7 and V is TRBV10-3; D may be TRBD1 or TRBD2 (5 bases each). Germline V CDR1 and CDR2: ENHRY, SYGVKD. V was trimmed by 6 bases and J by 3 bases, leaving 18 bases between them. The CDR3 length is 15 residues. The CDR3 DNA reads as TGTGCCATCAGGACAACGGGGACGTCCCGCTACGAGCAGTACTTC. It translates to CAIRTTGTSRYEQYF.

This clonotype has at least ten counts. The rearrangement links TRBV2 to TRBJ1-6; possibly TRBD1 for D (5 bases). The V gene's germline CDR1 is SNHLY and CDR2 FYNNEI. V lost 5 bases to trimming and J lost 7 bases, with 6 bases between them. The CDR3 extends over 12 amino acids. The DNA for the CDR3 is TGTGCCAGCAGTTACAGGAATTCACCCCTCCACTTT. Translation gives CASSYRNSPLHF. The variable domain in full, completed from reference TRBV2 and TRBJ1-6, reads EPEVTQTPSHQVTQMGQEVILRCVPISNHLYFYWYRQILGQKVEFLVSFYNNEISEKSEIFDDQFSVERPDGSNFTLKIRSTKLEDSAMYFCASSYRNSPLHFGNGTRLTVT.

This clonotype occurred many times. One junction end does not reproduce the germline sequence, and a read error may be involved. This sequence joins TRBV28 and TRBJ1-5, with D unclear. Germline lookup yields CDR1 MDHEN and CDR2 SYDVKM. The CDR3 consists of 14 residues. CDR3 residues: CASGLSSLGPPPHF. Written as DNA, the CDR3 is TGTGCCAGCGGACTTTCTTCGCTCGGGCCCCCCCCGCATTTT.

In its sample, this clonotype was seen many times. V gene TRBV20-1 combines with J gene TRBJ2-7, with 8 bases lining up with TRBD2. In germline, CDR1 is DFQATT, CDR2 SNEGSKA (reference sequence). The CDR3 spans 13 residues. V was pared by 0 bases and J by 9 bases, with 7 bases of the junction left unmatched. For the CDR3, the DNA is TGCAGTGCTAGAGAGGGGACTAGTTGGTGGCAGTACTTC. Translating gives CSAREGTSWWQYF.

This chain links TRBV5-6 with TRBJ1-2; TRBD1 aligns across 10 bases. Losses at the gene ends were 4 bases for V and 8 bases for J; bases not matched to a gene: 8. This CDR3 has 14 amino acids. Germline assignment: CDR1 SGHDT and CDR2 YYEEEE. The CDR3 DNA reads TGTGCCAGCAGCCGCGAGACAGGGGGCGAAGGCTACACCTTC. As protein: CASSRETGGEGYTF.

In its sample, this clonotype was seen once. With only one base between it and a far larger clone, this is likely a read error. The chain recombines TRBV6-1 with TRBJ2-3, with D possibly matching TRBD2 (5 bases). This CDR3 region has 14 residues. Germline lookup yields CDR1 MNHNS and CDR2 SASEGT. CDR3 nucleotides: TGTGACATCACCGGAGTTTCGGGAACAGATACGCAGTATTTT. Amino acid sequence: CDITGVSGTDTQYF.